The 31 T cell receptor beta chains below were found in one sample sequenced in a study of cytomegalovirus exposure and HLA in healthy donors. PCR involved 60 Vbeta and 13 Jbeta primers. Produced via immunoSEQ multiplex PCR; TCRdb's table is partial and in-frame only. Altogether 100,000 or so clones are present, roughly 13% being singletons, with the ten largest covering more than 15%. Sequencing was carried out using PBMCs. The receptors originated from a man in his forties in good health and CMV-seropositive.

The rearrangement links TRBV6-1 to TRBJ2-1; TRBD1 might be the D (5 bases). CDR3 length equals 15 residues. The V gene's germline CDR1 is MNHNS and CDR2 SASEGT. V lost 4 bases, J lost 2 bases, and 12 bases lay in between. CDR3: CASSGSGNPYNEQFF. The CDR3 coding sequence is TGTGCCAGCAGTGGATCAGGGAATCCCTACAATGAGCAGTTCTTC.

This chain links TRBV9 with TRBJ2-1, with D perhaps matching TRBD2 (5 bases). Trimming took off 4 bases at V and 7 bases at J, with 12 bases between the two ends. The CDR3 extends over 13 amino acids. CDR1 and CDR2 from the germline V gene are SGDLS and YYNGEE. In DNA, the CDR3 is TGTGCCAGCAGCCTGATTGGACTGAATGAGCAGTTCTTC. It specifies CASSLIGLNEQFF.

Only a few counts were recorded for this clone. This rearrangement joins TRBV10-1 to TRBJ2-1; TRBD2 might be the D (6 bases). The germline V gene encodes CDR1 WNHNN and CDR2 SYGVQD (reference sequence). This CDR3 comprises 16 residues. V lost 3 bases and J 7 bases, leaving 19 bases between the germline ends. CDR3 amino acids: CASSDAGGPSQNEQFF. The CDR3 region has the DNA TGCGCCAGCAGTGACGCCGGAGGGCCCTCGCAAAATGAGCAGTTCTTC.

Only a few counts were recorded for this clone. The genes are TRBV19 and TRBJ2-5, with 8 nucleotides matching TRBD2. J lost 7 bases, V lost 6 bases, and 7 bases had no gene match. The CDR3 is 13 amino acids. Germline CDR1 and CDR2: LNHDA and SQIVND (reference sequence). The DNA for the CDR3 is TGTGCCAGTAGGACGGGGGGGGCCGGGACCCAGTACTTC. Protein: CASRTGGAGTQYF. Full variable domain (remainder filled in from reference TRBV19 and TRBJ2-5): DGGITQSPKYLFRKEGQNVTLSCEQNLNHDAMYWYRQDPGQGLRLIYYSQIVNDFQKGDIAEGYSVSREKKESFPLTVTSAQKNPTAFYLCASRTGGAGTQYFGPGTRLLVL.

This clone was observed a few times. The V gene is TRBV5-1, the J gene TRBJ2-4, with D possibly TRBD1 on 5 matching bases. The V and J ends lost 0 bases and 4 bases respectively, with 5 bases between them. The CDR3 has 13 residues. Germline V gives CDR1 SGHRS, CDR2 YFSETQ. The CDR3 DNA follows: TGCGCCAGCAGCTTGGCAGGGAAAAACATTCAGTACTTC. It encodes CASSLAGKNIQYF.

V is TRBV7-9 and J is TRBJ1-1; no definite D call. Trimming removed 2 bases from V and 1 base from J, with 8 bases in between. CDR3 size: 14 residues. Looked up from germline, CDR1 is SEHNR and CDR2 is FQNEAQ (reference sequence). As DNA, the CDR3 is TGTGCCAGCAGCTTACGACGGGGGAACACTGAAGCTTTCTTT. Translation gives CASSLRRGNTEAFF.

This clone was counted between two and nine times. V gene TRBV5-1 combines with J gene TRBJ1-3; D unresolved. Looked up from germline, CDR1 is SGHRS and CDR2 is YFSETQ. The CDR3 covers 16 residues. V dropped 0 bases and J dropped 0 bases, with 10 bases sitting between them. CDR3 coding DNA: TGCGCCAGCAGCTTGGCACAGATAAGCTCTGGAAACACCATATATTTT. Translating it yields CASSLAQISSGNTIYF.

This clone was recorded a few times. The V call is TRBV5-1, the J call TRBJ2-1; 11 nucleotides align to TRBD2. Trimming cost V 7 bases and J 5 bases; bases outside gene matches: 5. This CDR3 region has 14 residues. Germline CDR1 SGHRS, CDR2 YFSETQ. The CDR3 nucleotides are TGCGCCAGCGAGGTAGCGGGAGGGAACAATGAGCAGTTCTTC. Amino acid sequence: CASEVAGGNNEQFF.

This clone occurred a few times. This chain connects TRBV29-1 to TRBJ2-4; TRBD2 matches at 11 bases. The CDR3 length is 12 residues. V shed 4 bases, J shed 15 bases, and the junction held 8 bases outside the gene matches. Germline V gene sequence: CDR1 SQVTM, CDR2 ANQGSEA. The CDR3 is CSVGTTSGTGYF. CDR3 DNA: TGCAGCGTTGGCACGACTAGCGGGACCGGGTACTTC.

This clone was recorded a few times. The chain carries TRBV6-1 and TRBJ2-2; TRBD2 matches at 7 bases. Germline V lookup: CDR1 MNHNS, CDR2 SASEGT. The CDR3 has 15 residues. Trimming cost V 3 bases and J 6 bases; bases outside gene matches: 7. The CDR3 DNA reads TGTGCCAGCAGTGATGGGCGGGAGTGGTCCGGGGAGCTGTTTTTT. Its translation: CASSDGREWSGELFF.

The chain recombines TRBV6-6 with TRBJ2-3; 11 positions match TRBD2. Trimming cost V 4 bases and J 6 bases; bases outside gene matches: 6. This CDR3 has 15 residues. Per the germline V gene, CDR1 is MNHNY and CDR2 is SVGAGI (reference sequence). The CDR3 nucleotides read TGTGCCAGCAGTTTACTAGCGGGAGAGAAGGATACGCAGTATTTT. This sequence encodes CASSLLAGEKDTQYF.

This clone was counted only a few times. The chain couples TRBV2 to TRBJ1-2; 10 nucleotides line up with TRBD1. This CDR3 is built from 15 residues. Germline V lookup: CDR1 SNHLY, CDR2 FYNNEI. The V and J ends lost 5 bases and 5 bases, in that order; junction bases with no gene match: 8. The CDR3 DNA reads TGTGCCAGCAGTCCAGACAGGGGGCACCCATATGGCTACACCTTC. Translating it yields CASSPDRGHPYGYTF.

In this sample, this clone turned up a few times. This chain links TRBV5-5 with TRBJ2-5, with 8 bases lining up with TRBD2. From germline, CDR1 is SGHKS and CDR2 YYEKEE (reference sequence). Trimming at V came to 2 bases and at J to 5 bases, leaving 5 bases not matched to a gene. This CDR3 has 14 residues. The CDR3 loop reads CASSFSSGSETQYF. CDR3 DNA sequence: TGTGCCAGCAGCTTTTCCAGCGGGAGTGAGACCCAGTACTTC.

This clone was recorded a few times. This chain connects TRBV28 to TRBJ1-2; D perhaps matches TRBD1 (6 bases). The V end lost 3 bases, the J end lost 8 bases, and 10 bases lay between the germline ends. The CDR3 totals 12 residues. Germline V gene sequence: CDR1 MDHEN, CDR2 SYDVKM. The CDR3 coding sequence is TGTGCCAGCAGTTTCCAGGGGAGCGGCTACACCTTC. It specifies CASSFQGSGYTF.

The chain recombines TRBV6-1 with TRBJ1-2; possible D gene TRBD1, 6 bases. Germline lookup yields CDR1 MNHNS and CDR2 SASEGT. V was cut by 4 bases and J by 5 bases, with 11 bases left in between. The CDR3 runs to 13 residues. CDR3 DNA sequence: TGTGCCAGCAGTGGCAGGGGAGATTATGGCTACACCTTC. It translates to CASSGRGDYGYTF.

This sequence joins TRBV28 and TRBJ1-5; 8 positions agree with TRBD1. The CDR3 contains 16 residues. Germline-derived CDR1 and CDR2 are MDHEN and SYDVKM. With V trimmed by 4 bases and J by 1 base, 6 bases remained unmatched. The chain's CDR3 is CASSSGTGSSNQPQHF. In DNA form, the CDR3 reads TGTGCCAGCAGTTCCGGGACAGGATCAAGCAATCAGCCCCAGCATTTT.

This clone was observed a handful of times. The V gene is TRBV2, the J gene TRBJ1-5; D gene ambiguous. Trimming took off 4 bases at V and 2 bases at J, with 15 bases between the two ends. CDR1 is SNHLY and CDR2 is FYNNEI in the germline V gene. This CDR3 region has 16 residues. CDR3 protein: CASSGPGGYGNQPQHF. Here the CDR3 DNA reads TGTGCCAGCAGTGGCCCGGGAGGGTATGGCAATCAGCCCCAGCATTTT.

The chain joins TRBV28 to TRBJ1-4; 7 nucleotides line up with TRBD1. CDR1 and CDR2 (germline): MDHEN, SYDVKM. Trimming at V came to 6 bases and at J to 5 bases, leaving 6 bases not matched to a gene. This CDR3 contains 14 residues. CDR3 nucleotide sequence: TGTGCCAGCAGCCCCGTAGGGGGCAATGAAAAACTGTTTTTT. Translating gives CASSPVGGNEKLFF.

The chain employs TRBV11-2 and TRBJ1-1; 7 bases agree with TRBD1. With V trimmed by 7 bases and J by 1 base, 9 bases remained unmatched. CDR1 is SGHAT and CDR2 is FQNNGV in the germline V gene. The CDR3 length is 15 residues. The chain's CDR3 is CASTIRGQQNTEAFF. The CDR3 region has the DNA TGTGCCAGCACCATTCGGGGACAGCAGAACACTGAAGCTTTCTTT.

Only a few counts were recorded for this clone. This chain uses TRBV29-1 with TRBJ1-2, with TRBD1 matching over 8 bases. V shed 0 bases, J shed 8 bases, and the junction held 17 bases outside the gene matches. The CDR3 totals 17 residues. Germline CDR1 SQVTM, CDR2 ANQGSEA. CDR3 in DNA: TGCAGCGTTGAAGATTGGGACAGGATGCGACCAAAAGGAGGCTACACCTTC. Its protein is CSVEDWDRMRPKGGYTF.

The CDR3, as DNA: TGCGCCAGCAGCCAAGACAGGGCGTCTGGGGCCAACGTCCTGACTTTC. Translated, it gives CASSQDRASGANVLTF. V gene TRBV4-1 combines with J gene TRBJ2-6; maybe TRBD1 (5 bases). CDR1 and CDR2 (germline): MGHRA, YSYEKL. The CDR3 totals 16 residues. The V and J ends lost 0 bases and 1 base respectively, with 7 bases between them.

The table lists this clone with a few counts. The V gene is TRBV19, the J gene TRBJ2-1, with 13 bases aligning to TRBD2. Germline loops: CDR1 LNHDA, CDR2 SQIVND (reference sequence). Unmatched junction bases numbered 0, after V lost 8 bases and J lost 2 bases. The CDR3 sequence is 14 residues long. The CDR3 nucleotides read TGTGCCAGTGGGACTAGCGGGACCTACAATGAGCAGTTCTTC. Amino acids: CASGTSGTYNEQFF.

The chain combines TRBV30 with TRBJ1-4; a possible D gene is TRBD1 (5 bases). Trimming removed 2 bases at V and 11 bases at J, with 21 bases between. This CDR3 has 15 amino acids. Germline V lookup: CDR1 GTSNPN, CDR2 SVGIG (reference sequence). The CDR3 loop reads CAWSHHGSSAGKLFF. The CDR3 coding sequence is TGTGCCTGGAGTCACCACGGGAGCTCGGCAGGGAAACTGTTTTTT.

This clone was detected many times. V is TRBV27 and J is TRBJ1-5; 8 bases line up with TRBD1. Trimming took 6 bases from V and 4 from J; bases not matched to a gene: 5. There are 14 residues in the CDR3. CDR1 MNHEY and CDR2 SMNVEV come from the germline V gene (reference sequence). The CDR3: CASSKGQGNQPQHF. The CDR3, as DNA: TGTGCCAGCAGCAAAGGACAGGGTAATCAGCCCCAGCATTTT.

This clone was counted between two and nine times. CDR3 sequence: CASSLDRAGGVSDTQYF. CDR3 nucleotide sequence: TGTGCCAGCAGCTTGGACCGAGCGGGAGGAGTTTCAGATACGCAGTATTTT. The chain has TRBV5-6 and TRBJ2-3, with TRBD2 matching over 9 bases. Unmatched junction bases numbered 9, after V lost 0 bases and J lost 4 bases. CDR1 is SGHDT, CDR2 YYEEEE, per germline. CDR3 length: 17 residues.

In its sample, this clone was seen a few times. One end of the junction varies from germline; a read error may be responsible. This CDR3 is also generated by other DNA sequences in the sample. V gene TRBV5-1 combines with J gene TRBJ2-3; 9 nucleotides match TRBD2. CDR3 length: 15 amino acids. The germline CDR1 and CDR2 sequences are SGHRS and YFSETQ. CDR3: CASSLAGGSTDTQYF. The CDR3 DNA reads as TGCGCCAGCAGTTTGGCGGGAGGGAGCACAGATACGCAGTATTTT.

The chain is built from TRBV9 and TRBJ2-7; TRBD2 matches 13 bases. Germline V lookup: CDR1 SGDLS, CDR2 YYNGEE. V lost 0 bases, J lost 3 bases, and 0 bases stayed unmatched. This CDR3 has 15 residues. CDR3 nucleotide sequence: TGTGCCAGCAGCGTAGGACTAGCGGGAGGCTACGAGCAGTACTTC. This gives the protein CASSVGLAGGYEQYF.

In its sample, this clone was seen a few times. The J gene is TRBJ2-7, the V gene TRBV29-1; tentative D call: TRBD2 (5 bases). Germline V gene lookup returns CDR1 SQVTM and CDR2 ANQGSEA. This CDR3 region has 12 residues. The V end was cut by 4 bases, the J end by 2 bases, with 9 bases between. The CDR3 region is CSVVEGTYEQYF. The CDR3 coding sequence is TGCAGCGTTGTCGAGGGCACCTACGAGCAGTACTTC.

The chain links TRBV7-9 to TRBJ2-3, with a weak D call TRBD2 (6 bases). CDR1 is SEHNR, CDR2 FQNEAQ, per germline (reference sequence). The CDR3 totals 15 residues. V gave up 1 base and J gave up 0 bases, with 8 bases separating them. CDR3 coding DNA: TGTGCCAGCAGCTTAGTAGCGGCTAGCACAGATACGCAGTATTTT. Residues: CASSLVAASTDTQYF.

In its sample, this clone was seen a few times. The chain employs TRBV5-4 and TRBJ2-7, with TRBD2 matching 14 bases. Germline V gene lookup returns CDR1 SGHNT and CDR2 YYREEE (reference sequence). Germline trimming cut 4 bases from V and 3 bases from J; bases unmatched to any gene: 3. The CDR3 is 15 amino acids. The CDR3 here is CASSTGLAGVYEQYF. CDR3 coding DNA: TGTGCCAGCAGCACGGGACTAGCGGGAGTCTACGAGCAGTACTTC.

This clone was observed a handful of times. This chain joins TRBV6-5 and TRBJ1-1; tentatively, D is TRBD1 (5 bases). Trimming pared 6 bases from V and 1 base from J, leaving 15 bases between. This CDR3 is built from 15 residues. From germline, CDR1 is MNHEY and CDR2 SVGAGI. CDR3 loop: CASRRSDTWNTEAFF. The CDR3 region has the DNA TGTGCCAGCAGGAGATCGGACACTTGGAACACTGAAGCTTTCTTT.